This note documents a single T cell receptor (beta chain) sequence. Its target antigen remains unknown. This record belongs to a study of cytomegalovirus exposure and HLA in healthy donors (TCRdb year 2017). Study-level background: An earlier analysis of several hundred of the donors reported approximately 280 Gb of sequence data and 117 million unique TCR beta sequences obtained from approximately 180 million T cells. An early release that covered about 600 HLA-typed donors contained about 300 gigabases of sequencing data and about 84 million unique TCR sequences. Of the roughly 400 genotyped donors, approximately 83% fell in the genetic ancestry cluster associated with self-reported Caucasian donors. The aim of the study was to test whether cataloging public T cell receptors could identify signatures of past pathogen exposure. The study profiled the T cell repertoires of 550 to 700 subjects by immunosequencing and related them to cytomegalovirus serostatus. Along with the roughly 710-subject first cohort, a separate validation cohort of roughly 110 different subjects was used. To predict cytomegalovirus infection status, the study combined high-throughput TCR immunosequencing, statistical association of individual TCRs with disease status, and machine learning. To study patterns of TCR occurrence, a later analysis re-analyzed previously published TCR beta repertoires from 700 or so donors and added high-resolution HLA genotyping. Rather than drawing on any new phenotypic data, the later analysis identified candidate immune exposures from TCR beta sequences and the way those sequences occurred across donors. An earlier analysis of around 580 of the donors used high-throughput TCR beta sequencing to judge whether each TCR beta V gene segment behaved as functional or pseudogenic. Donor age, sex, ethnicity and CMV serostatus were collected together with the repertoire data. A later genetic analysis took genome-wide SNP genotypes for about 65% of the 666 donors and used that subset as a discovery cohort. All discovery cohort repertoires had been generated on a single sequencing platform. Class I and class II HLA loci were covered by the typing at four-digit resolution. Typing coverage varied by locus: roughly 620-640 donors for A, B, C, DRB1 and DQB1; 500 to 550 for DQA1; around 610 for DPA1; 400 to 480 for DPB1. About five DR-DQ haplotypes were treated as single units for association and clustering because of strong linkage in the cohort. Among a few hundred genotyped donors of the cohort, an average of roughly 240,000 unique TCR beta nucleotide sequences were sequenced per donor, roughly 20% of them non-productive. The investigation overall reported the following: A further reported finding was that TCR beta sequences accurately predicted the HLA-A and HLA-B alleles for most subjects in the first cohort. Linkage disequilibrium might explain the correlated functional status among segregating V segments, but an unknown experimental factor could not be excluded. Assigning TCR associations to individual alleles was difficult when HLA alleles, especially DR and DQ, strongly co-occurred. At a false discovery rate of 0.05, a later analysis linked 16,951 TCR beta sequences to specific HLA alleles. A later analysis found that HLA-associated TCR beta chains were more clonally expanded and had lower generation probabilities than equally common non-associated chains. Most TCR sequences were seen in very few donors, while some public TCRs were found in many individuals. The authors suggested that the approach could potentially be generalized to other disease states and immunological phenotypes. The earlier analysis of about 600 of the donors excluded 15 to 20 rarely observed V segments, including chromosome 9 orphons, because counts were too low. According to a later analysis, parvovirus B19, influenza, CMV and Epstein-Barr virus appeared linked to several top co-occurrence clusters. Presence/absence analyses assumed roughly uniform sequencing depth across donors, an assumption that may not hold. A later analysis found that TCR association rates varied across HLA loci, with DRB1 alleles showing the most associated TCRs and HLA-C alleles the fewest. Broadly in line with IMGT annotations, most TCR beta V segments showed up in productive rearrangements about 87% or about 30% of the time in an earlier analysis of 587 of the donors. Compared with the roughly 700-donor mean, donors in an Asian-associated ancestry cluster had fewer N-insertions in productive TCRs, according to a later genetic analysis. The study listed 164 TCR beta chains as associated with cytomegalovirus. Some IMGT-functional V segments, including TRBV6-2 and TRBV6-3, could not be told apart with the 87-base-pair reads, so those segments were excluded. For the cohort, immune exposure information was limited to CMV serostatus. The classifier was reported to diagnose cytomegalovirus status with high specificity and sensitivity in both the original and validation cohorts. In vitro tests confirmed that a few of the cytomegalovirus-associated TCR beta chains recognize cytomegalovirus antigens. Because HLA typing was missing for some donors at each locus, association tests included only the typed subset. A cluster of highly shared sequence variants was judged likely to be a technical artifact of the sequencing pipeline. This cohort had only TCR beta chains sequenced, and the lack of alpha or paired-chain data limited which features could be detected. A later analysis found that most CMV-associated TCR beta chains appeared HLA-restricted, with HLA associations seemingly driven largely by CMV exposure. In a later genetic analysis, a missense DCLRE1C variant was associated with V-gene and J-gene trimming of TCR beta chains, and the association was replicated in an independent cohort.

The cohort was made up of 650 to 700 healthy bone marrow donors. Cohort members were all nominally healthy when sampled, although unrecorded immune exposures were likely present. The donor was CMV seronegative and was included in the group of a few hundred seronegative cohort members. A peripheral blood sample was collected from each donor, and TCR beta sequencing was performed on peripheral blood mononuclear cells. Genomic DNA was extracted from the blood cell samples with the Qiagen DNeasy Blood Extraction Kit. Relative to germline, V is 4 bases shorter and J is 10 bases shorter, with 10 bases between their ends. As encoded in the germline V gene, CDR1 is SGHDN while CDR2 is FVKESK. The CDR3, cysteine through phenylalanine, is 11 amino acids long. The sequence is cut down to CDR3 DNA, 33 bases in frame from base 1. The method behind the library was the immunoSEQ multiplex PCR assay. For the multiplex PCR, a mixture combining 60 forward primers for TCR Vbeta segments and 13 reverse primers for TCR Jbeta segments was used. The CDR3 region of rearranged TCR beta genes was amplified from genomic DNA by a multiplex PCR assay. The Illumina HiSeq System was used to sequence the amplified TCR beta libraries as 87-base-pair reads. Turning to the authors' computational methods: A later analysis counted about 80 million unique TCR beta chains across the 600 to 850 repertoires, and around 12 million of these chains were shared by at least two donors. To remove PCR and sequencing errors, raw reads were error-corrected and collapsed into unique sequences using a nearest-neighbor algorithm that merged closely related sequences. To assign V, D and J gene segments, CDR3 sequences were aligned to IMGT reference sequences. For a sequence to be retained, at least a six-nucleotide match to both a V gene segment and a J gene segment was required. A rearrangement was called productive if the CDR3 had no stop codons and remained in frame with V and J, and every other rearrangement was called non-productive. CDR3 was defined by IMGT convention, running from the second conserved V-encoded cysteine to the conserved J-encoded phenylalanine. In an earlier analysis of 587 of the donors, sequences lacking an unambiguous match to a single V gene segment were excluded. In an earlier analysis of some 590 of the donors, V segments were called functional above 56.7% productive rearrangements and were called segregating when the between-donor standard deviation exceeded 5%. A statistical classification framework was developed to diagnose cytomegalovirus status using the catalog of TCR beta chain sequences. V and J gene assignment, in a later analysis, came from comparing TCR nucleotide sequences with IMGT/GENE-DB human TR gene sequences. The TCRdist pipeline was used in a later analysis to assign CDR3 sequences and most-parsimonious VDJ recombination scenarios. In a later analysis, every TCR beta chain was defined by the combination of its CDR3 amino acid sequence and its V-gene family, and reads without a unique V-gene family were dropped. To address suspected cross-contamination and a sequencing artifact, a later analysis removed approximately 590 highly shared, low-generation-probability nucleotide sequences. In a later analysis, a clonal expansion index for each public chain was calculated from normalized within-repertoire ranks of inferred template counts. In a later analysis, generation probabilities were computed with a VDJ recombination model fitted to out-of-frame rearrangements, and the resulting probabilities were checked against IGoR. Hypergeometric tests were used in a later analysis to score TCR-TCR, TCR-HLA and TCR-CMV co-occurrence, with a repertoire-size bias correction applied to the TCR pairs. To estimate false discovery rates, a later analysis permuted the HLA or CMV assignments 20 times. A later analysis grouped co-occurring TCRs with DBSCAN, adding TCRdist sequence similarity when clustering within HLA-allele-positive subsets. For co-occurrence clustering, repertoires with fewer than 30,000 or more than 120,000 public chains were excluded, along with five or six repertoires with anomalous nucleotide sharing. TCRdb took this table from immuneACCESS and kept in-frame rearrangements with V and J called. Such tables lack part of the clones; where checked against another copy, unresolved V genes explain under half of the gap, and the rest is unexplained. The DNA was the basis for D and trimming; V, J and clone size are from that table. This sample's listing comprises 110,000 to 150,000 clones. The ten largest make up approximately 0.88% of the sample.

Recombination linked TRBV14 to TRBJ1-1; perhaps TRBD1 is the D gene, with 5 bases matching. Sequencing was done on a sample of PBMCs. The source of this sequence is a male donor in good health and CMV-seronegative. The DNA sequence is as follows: TGTGCCAGCAGCCCGGGGGGGGGAGCTTTCTTT. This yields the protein CASSPGGGAFF. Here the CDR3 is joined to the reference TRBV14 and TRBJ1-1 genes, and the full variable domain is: EAGVTQFPSHSVIEKGQTVTLRCDPISGHDNLYWYRRVMGKEIKFLLHFVKESKQDESGMPNNRFLAERTGGTYSTLKVQPAELEDSGVYFCASSPGGGAFFGQGTRLTVV.